One sample yielded the 7 T cell receptor beta chains listed below, sequenced in a study of cytomegalovirus exposure and HLA in healthy donors. A multiplex PCR was run with 60 Vbeta primers and 13 Jbeta primers. The assay was immunoSEQ multiplex PCR, and TCRdb's table has in-frame clones only and misses some. Of about 190,000 clones in the sample, 60% to 85% are singletons; the top ten hold roughly 0.99%. The sample comprised PBMCs. These receptors were taken from a woman aged 40 to 50 in good health and CMV-seronegative.

This clone has only one observation. The chain couples TRBV12-5 to TRBJ2-7, with 10 bases that match TRBD2. V lost 5 bases and J lost 3; bases outside the gene matches: 7. CDR1 LGHNT and CDR2 FRNRAP come from the germline V gene. This CDR3 has 15 residues. CDR3 in DNA: TGTGCTAGTGGTCCACTACTAGCGGGACGCTACGAGCAGTACTTC. It translates to CASGPLLAGRYEQYF. Looking up the rest from reference TRBV12-5 and TRBJ2-7 gives the full variable domain: DARVTQTPRHKVTEMGQEVTMRCQPILGHNTVFWYRQTMMQGLELLAYFRNRAPLDDSGMPKDRFSAEMPDATLATLKIQPSEPRDSAVYFCASGPLLAGRYEQYFGPGTRLTVT.

The count of this clone is one. The CDR3 protein is CASSRGWDYGYTF. Here the CDR3 DNA reads TGTGCCAGCAGCCGCGGTTGGGACTATGGCTACACCTTC. This chain uses TRBV6-1 with TRBJ1-2; D is unclear. V shed 6 bases and J shed 3 bases, with 11 bases lying between them. The CDR3 totals 13 residues. Germline-derived CDR1 and CDR2 are MNHNS and SASEGT.

Details on this clone: Other DNA sequences from this sample encode an identical CDR3 as well. This chain connects TRBV9 to TRBJ1-1; D is unresolved. This CDR3 is built from 13 residues. CDR1 and CDR2 from the germline V gene are SGDLS and YYNGEE. V was shortened by 2 bases and J by 2 bases, with 7 bases between the two germline ends. The CDR3 protein is CASSVTGNTEAFF. The CDR3 DNA is TGTGCCAGCAGCGTGACGGGAAACACTGAAGCTTTCTTT.

V is TRBV7-3 and J is TRBJ2-7, with 7 bases matching TRBD2. Germline V gene data show CDR1 as SGHTA and CDR2 as FQGTGA. The CDR3 has 14 residues. V shed 2 bases, J shed 7 bases, and the junction held 8 bases outside the gene matches. CDR3 DNA: TGTGCCAGCAGCTTAGGGCCGGGGGGAGGTGAGCAGTACTTC. It is translated as CASSLGPGGGEQYF.

This chain uses TRBV5-6 with TRBJ2-7; 9 bases fit TRBD2. With 4 bases clipped from V and 0 bases from J, the junction kept 5 bases outside the gene matches. The CDR3 consists of 15 residues. Germline assignment: CDR1 SGHDT and CDR2 YYEEEE. The CDR3, as DNA: TGTGCCAGCAGCCATCTTAGCGGGAGCTCCTACGAGCAGTACGTC. It encodes CASSHLSGSSYEQYV.

V and J are TRBV5-4 and TRBJ2-7; 11 bases match TRBD2. Germline trimming cut 1 base from V and 3 bases from J; bases unmatched to any gene: 9. From germline, CDR1 is SGHNT and CDR2 YYREEE (reference sequence). The CDR3 sequence is 17 residues long. In DNA form, the CDR3 reads TGTGCCAGCAGCTTGTCCCCCCCACTAGCGGGGGACTACGAGCAGTACGTC. Its translation is CASSLSPPLAGDYEQYV.

The rearrangement links TRBV6-1 to TRBJ2-7, with 9 bases identical to TRBD2. CDR1 is MNHNS and CDR2 is SASEGT in the germline V gene. CDR3 size: 15 residues. Trimming removed 5 bases from V and 0 bases from J; junction bases left unmatched: 5. The CDR3 DNA follows: TGTGCCAGCAGTAAAAGCGGGGGGTACTCCTACGAGCAGTACGTC. This gives the protein CASSKSGGYSYEQYV.